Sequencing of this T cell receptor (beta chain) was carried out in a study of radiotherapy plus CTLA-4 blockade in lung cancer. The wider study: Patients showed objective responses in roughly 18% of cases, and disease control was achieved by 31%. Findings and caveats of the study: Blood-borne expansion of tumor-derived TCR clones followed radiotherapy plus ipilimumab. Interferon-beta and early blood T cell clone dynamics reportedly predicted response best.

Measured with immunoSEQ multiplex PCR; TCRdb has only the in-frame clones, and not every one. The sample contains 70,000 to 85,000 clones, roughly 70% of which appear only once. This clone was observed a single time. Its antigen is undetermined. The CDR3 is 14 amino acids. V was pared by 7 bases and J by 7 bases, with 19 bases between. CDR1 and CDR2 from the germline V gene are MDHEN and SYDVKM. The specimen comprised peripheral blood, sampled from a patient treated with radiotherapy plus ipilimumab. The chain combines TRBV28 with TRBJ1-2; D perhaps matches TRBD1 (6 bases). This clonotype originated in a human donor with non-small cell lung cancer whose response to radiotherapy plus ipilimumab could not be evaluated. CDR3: CASILPGGGRGYTF. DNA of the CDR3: TGTGCCAGCATCTTGCCGGGAGGGGGTCGTGGCTACACCTTC.